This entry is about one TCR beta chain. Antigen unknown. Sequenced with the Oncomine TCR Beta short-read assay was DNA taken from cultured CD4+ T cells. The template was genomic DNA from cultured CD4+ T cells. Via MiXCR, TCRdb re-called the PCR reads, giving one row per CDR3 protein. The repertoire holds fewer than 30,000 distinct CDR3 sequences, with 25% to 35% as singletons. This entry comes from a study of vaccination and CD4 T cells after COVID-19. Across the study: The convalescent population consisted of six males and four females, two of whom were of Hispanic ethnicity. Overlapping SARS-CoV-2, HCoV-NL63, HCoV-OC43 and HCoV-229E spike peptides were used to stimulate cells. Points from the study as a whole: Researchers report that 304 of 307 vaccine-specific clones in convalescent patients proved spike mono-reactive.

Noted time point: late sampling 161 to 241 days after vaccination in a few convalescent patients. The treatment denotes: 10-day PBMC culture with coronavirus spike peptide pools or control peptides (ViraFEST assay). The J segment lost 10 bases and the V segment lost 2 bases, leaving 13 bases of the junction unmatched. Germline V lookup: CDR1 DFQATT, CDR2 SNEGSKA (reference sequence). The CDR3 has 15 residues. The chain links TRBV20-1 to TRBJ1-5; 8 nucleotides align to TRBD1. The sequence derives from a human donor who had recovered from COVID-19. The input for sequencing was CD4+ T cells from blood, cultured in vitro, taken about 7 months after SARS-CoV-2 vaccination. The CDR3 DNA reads TGCAGTGCTAGAATTAGGACAGGGCAAAACCCCCCCCAGCATTTT. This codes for CSARIRTGQNPPQHF.